This is a list of T cell receptor beta chains from one sample in a study of cytomegalovirus exposure and HLA in healthy donors. Only in-frame clones appear in the TCRdb table, and some are missing; sequencing was by immunoSEQ multiplex PCR. The sample records fewer than 150,000 clones, 77% being singletons. Input material: PBMCs. The receptors shown here come from a woman aged 45 to 65 in good health and CMV-seronegative. Both conserved end residues are part of each CDR3. Each record gives: J gene, D gene, clone size, V gene, CDR3 DNA, CDR3 protein. A D gene is named only where the DNA matches it firmly. Not every row has a clone size; where given, it reads once, few, many or a size class.

J gene: TRBJ2-3
D gene: TRBD1
clone size: NA
V gene: TRBV7-8
CDR3 DNA: TGTGCCAGCAGCTCGACAGGGGGCGCACTGGATACGCAGTATTTT
CDR3 protein: CASSSTGGALDTQYF

J gene: TRBJ2-7
D gene: TRBD1
clone size: few
V gene: TRBV28
CDR3 DNA: TGTGCCAGCAGTCCGGGACAGGGGGCTTACGAGCAGTACTTC
CDR3 protein: CASSPGQGAYEQYF

J gene: TRBJ2-3
D gene: NA
clone size: NA
V gene: TRBV5-8
CDR3 DNA: TGTGCCAGCAGCCCTGGCAGGGTGCATAGCACAGATACGCAGTATTTT
CDR3 protein: CASSPGRVHSTDTQYF

J gene: TRBJ1-2
D gene: NA
clone size: NA
V gene: TRBV5-4
CDR3 DNA: TGTGCCAGCAGCTTGGACGGCAGGCCTAACTATGGCTACACCTTC
CDR3 protein: CASSLDGRPNYGYTF

J gene: TRBJ1-5
D gene: TRBD1
clone size: NA
V gene: TRBV7-9
CDR3 DNA: TGTGCCAGCAGCTTCGGGACAGGGGTGCAGCCCCAGCATTTT
CDR3 protein: CASSFGTGVQPQHF

J gene: TRBJ2-7
D gene: NA
clone size: NA
V gene: TRBV7-9
CDR3 DNA: TGTGCCAGCAGCTTTCGACAGAACTCCTACGAGCAGTACTTC
CDR3 protein: CASSFRQNSYEQYF

J gene: TRBJ2-7
D gene: NA
clone size: once
V gene: TRBV18
CDR3 DNA: TGTGCCAGCTCAAGGTCAGGGGATTACGAGCAGTACTTC
CDR3 protein: CASSRSGDYEQYF

J gene: TRBJ1-1
D gene: TRBD1
clone size: NA
V gene: TRBV7-9
CDR3 DNA: TGTGCCAGCAGCGCCTCGACAGGGCTGAACACTGAAGCTTTCTTT
CDR3 protein: CASSASTGLNTEAFF

J gene: TRBJ1-1
D gene: NA
clone size: few
V gene: TRBV7-9
CDR3 DNA: TGTGCCAGCAGCTTCACGGGTCTTGGGACTGAAGCTTTCTTT
CDR3 protein: CASSFTGLGTEAFF

J gene: TRBJ1-1
D gene: TRBD1
clone size: few
V gene: TRBV19
CDR3 DNA: TGTGCCAGTAGTGACAGGGCAGGTAGGGCTGAAGCTTTCTTT
CDR3 protein: CASSDRAGRAEAFF

J gene: TRBJ1-2
D gene: NA
clone size: NA
V gene: TRBV6-5
CDR3 DNA: TGTGCCAGCAGTCGGTCAGGGAATGGCTACACCTTC
CDR3 protein: CASSRSGNGYTF

J gene: TRBJ1-4
D gene: TRBD1
clone size: NA
V gene: TRBV7-2
CDR3 DNA: TGTGCCAGCAGCCGGGGACAGGCGGGTGAAAAACTGTTTTTT
CDR3 protein: CASSRGQAGEKLFF

J gene: TRBJ1-2
D gene: TRBD1
clone size: NA
V gene: TRBV19
CDR3 DNA: TGTGCCAGTAGAATGGACAGGGAGTACTATGGCTACACCTTC
CDR3 protein: CASRMDREYYGYTF

J gene: TRBJ2-2
D gene: TRBD2
clone size: NA
V gene: TRBV10-2
CDR3 DNA: TGCGCCGGATTAGCGGGAACAAACACCGGGGAGCTGTTTTTT
CDR3 protein: CAGLAGTNTGELFF

J gene: TRBJ1-1
D gene: TRBD1
clone size: NA
V gene: TRBV5-1
CDR3 DNA: TGCGCCAGCACTCCGTCAGGGGGGCTTGGCACTGAAGCTTTCTTT
CDR3 protein: CASTPSGGLGTEAFF

J gene: TRBJ2-2
D gene: TRBD2
clone size: NA
V gene: TRBV9
CDR3 DNA: TGTGCCAGCAGCGTAGACAGCGGGGGACGCACCGGGGAGCTGTTTTTT
CDR3 protein: CASSVDSGGRTGELFF

J gene: TRBJ1-2
D gene: NA
clone size: NA
V gene: TRBV14
CDR3 DNA: TGTGCCAGCAGCGCTCACAGGGATGGTGGCTACACCTTC
CDR3 protein: CASSAHRDGGYTF

J gene: TRBJ1-5
D gene: NA
clone size: NA
V gene: TRBV7-2
CDR3 DNA: TGTGCCAGCAGCTCATCGACAGGAGAACAGCCCCAGCATTTT
CDR3 protein: CASSSSTGEQPQHF

J gene: TRBJ2-1
D gene: NA
clone size: NA
V gene: TRBV6-1
CDR3 DNA: TGTGCCAGCAGGGAAGCCCTAGGTTTCAATGAGCAGTTCTTC
CDR3 protein: CASREALGFNEQFF

J gene: TRBJ2-1
D gene: TRBD2
clone size: once
V gene: TRBV11-2
CDR3 DNA: TGTGCCAGCAGCTTCGGGACTAGCGTATACAATGAGCAGTTCTTC
CDR3 protein: CASSFGTSVYNEQFF

J gene: TRBJ2-1
D gene: TRBD2
clone size: NA
V gene: TRBV5-4
CDR3 DNA: TGTGCCAGCAGCTTAGGGACTAGCGGGGCCACTTACAATGAGCAGTTCTTC
CDR3 protein: CASSLGTSGATYNEQFF

J gene: TRBJ1-2
D gene: NA
clone size: NA
V gene: TRBV7-2
CDR3 DNA: TGTGCCAGCAGCTTAGCGCAGGGGCGTAACTATGGCTACACCTTC
CDR3 protein: CASSLAQGRNYGYTF

J gene: TRBJ2-7
D gene: TRBD1
clone size: NA
V gene: TRBV25-1
CDR3 DNA: TGTGCCAGCAGTGACCCCGACAGACAGGGGGCTTTCTACGAGCAGTACTTC
CDR3 protein: CASSDPDRQGAFYEQYF

J gene: TRBJ2-3
D gene: NA
clone size: NA
V gene: TRBV7-3
CDR3 DNA: TGTGCCAGCAGCTTAACTATCAGGAGCACAGATACGCAGTATTTT
CDR3 protein: CASSLTIRSTDTQYF

J gene: TRBJ2-7
D gene: NA
clone size: NA
V gene: TRBV5-6
CDR3 DNA: TGTGCCAGCAGCAGTAGTGGGTCAGGGTGGAACGAGCAGTACTTC
CDR3 protein: CASSSSGSGWNEQYF

J gene: TRBJ2-1
D gene: TRBD2
clone size: NA
V gene: TRBV7-2
CDR3 DNA: TGTGCCAGCAGCCCCAGGACTAGCGGGTTCTACAATGAGCAGTTCTTC
CDR3 protein: CASSPRTSGFYNEQFF

J gene: TRBJ2-7
D gene: TRBD1
clone size: few
V gene: TRBV6-5
CDR3 DNA: TGTGCCAGCAGCCCAGGACAGGGGGCTGTCTACGAGCAGTACTTC
CDR3 protein: CASSPGQGAVYEQYF

J gene: TRBJ2-5
D gene: NA
clone size: NA
V gene: TRBV5-1
CDR3 DNA: TGCGCCAGCAGCTTTTTAGGTAGGGGGACCCAAGAGACCCAGTACTTC
CDR3 protein: CASSFLGRGTQETQYF

J gene: TRBJ1-4
D gene: TRBD1
clone size: NA
V gene: TRBV5-4
CDR3 DNA: TGTGCCAGCAGCCTCGGACAGGGCCGGGAAAAACTGTTTTTT
CDR3 protein: CASSLGQGREKLFF

J gene: TRBJ1-2
D gene: TRBD1
clone size: NA
V gene: TRBV19
CDR3 DNA: TGTGCCAGTAGTATGGGGTCCGGGACAGGGGATGGCTACACCTTC
CDR3 protein: CASSMGSGTGDGYTF

J gene: TRBJ2-2
D gene: NA
clone size: NA
V gene: TRBV10-3
CDR3 DNA: TGTGCCATCCCACAGGGATCTACGAACACCGGGGAGCTGTTTTTT
CDR3 protein: CAIPQGSTNTGELFF

J gene: TRBJ2-3
D gene: NA
clone size: NA
V gene: TRBV5-4
CDR3 DNA: TGTGCCAGCAGCTTGGTAAACCCAGCAGATACGCAGTATTTT
CDR3 protein: CASSLVNPADTQYF

J gene: TRBJ2-3
D gene: NA
clone size: NA
V gene: TRBV5-6
CDR3 DNA: TGTGCCAGCAGCTTGGTTGGCACCTCTAGCACAGATACGCAGTATTTT
CDR3 protein: CASSLVGTSSTDTQYF

J gene: TRBJ1-6
D gene: NA
clone size: NA
V gene: TRBV5-1
CDR3 DNA: TGCGCCAGCAGCCCCCGACAGAATTATAATTCACCCCTCCACTTT
CDR3 protein: CASSPRQNYNSPLHF

J gene: TRBJ2-7
D gene: NA
clone size: NA
V gene: TRBV6-1
CDR3 DNA: TGTGCCAGCAGTCAGGGATTACCCGCCTCGCAGTACTTC
CDR3 protein: CASSQGLPASQYF

J gene: TRBJ1-2
D gene: TRBD1
clone size: NA
V gene: TRBV6-1
CDR3 DNA: TGTGCCAGCCACCGACAGGGGGCGTACTATGGCTACACCTTC
CDR3 protein: CASHRQGAYYGYTF

J gene: TRBJ2-3
D gene: TRBD1
clone size: many
V gene: TRBV6-5
CDR3 DNA: TGTGCCAGCAGTTACTCAGGGACAGGGGGCACAGATACGCAGTATTTT
CDR3 protein: CASSYSGTGGTDTQYF

J gene: TRBJ1-2
D gene: NA
clone size: NA
V gene: TRBV5-5
CDR3 DNA: TGTGCCAGCAGCTCAGGCGGGGGTAACTATGGCTACACCTTC
CDR3 protein: CASSSGGGNYGYTF